Detailed here is one T cell receptor beta chain. This entry comes from a study of T cell repertoires in cytomegalovirus infection. The CDR3 extends over 13 amino acids. V was pared by 1 base and J by 4 bases, with 8 bases between. The germline V gene encodes CDR1 SGHRS and CDR2 YFSETQ. TCRdb fed the reads into MiXCR, producing one record per CDR3 protein. The data show 150,000 to 200,000 distinct CDR3 sequences, with about 28% seen just once and about 28% held by the top ten. The chain combines TRBV5-1 with TRBJ2-5; D is ambiguous. This receptor was obtained from a human donor in good health (CMV status not recorded). Some clones in this sample may be carry-over from other donors' samples. The sample taken for sequencing was PBMCs. The CDR3 loop is CASSLNTAETQYF. CDR3 nucleotides: TGCGCCAGCAGCTTGAATACTGCAGAGACCCAGTACTTC.